Sequencing of this T cell receptor (beta chain) was carried out in a study of control samples from healthy donors and cancer patients. Using immunoSEQ multiplex PCR, the repertoire was profiled, and TCRdb retains in-frame clones only, with some absent. The top ten clones hold less than 6% of a sample with about 82,000 clones, roughly 94% of them seen once. This CDR3 is 12 amino acids long. Germline-derived CDR1 and CDR2 are SGHTA and FQGTGA. V lost 8 bases, J lost 9 bases, and 7 bases stayed unmatched. The chain employs TRBV7-3 and TRBJ2-1, with 7 bases fitting TRBD2. Sequenced: blood. The TCR sequence derives from a woman aged 18-29 years in good health. Here the CDR3 DNA reads TGTGCCAGCGGTCTAGCGGTTGGTGAGCAGTTCTTC. Translation gives CASGLAVGEQFF. Combining the CDR3 with reference TRBV7-3 and TRBJ2-1 gives the whole variable domain GAGVSQTPSNKVTEKGKYVELRCDPISGHTALYWYRQSLGQGPEFLIYFQGTGAADDSGLPNDRFFAVRPEGSVSTLKIQRTERGDSAVYLCASGLAVGEQFFGPGTRLTVL.